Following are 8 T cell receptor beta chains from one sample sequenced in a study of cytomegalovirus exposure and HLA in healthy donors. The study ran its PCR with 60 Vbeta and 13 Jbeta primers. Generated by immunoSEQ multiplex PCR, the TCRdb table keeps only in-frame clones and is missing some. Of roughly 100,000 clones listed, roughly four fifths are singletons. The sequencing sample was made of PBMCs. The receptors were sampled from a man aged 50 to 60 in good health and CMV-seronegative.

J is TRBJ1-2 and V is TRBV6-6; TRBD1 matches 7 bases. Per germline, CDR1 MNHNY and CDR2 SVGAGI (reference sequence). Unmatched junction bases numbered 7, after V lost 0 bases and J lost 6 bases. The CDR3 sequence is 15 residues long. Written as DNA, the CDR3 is TGTGCCAGCAGTTACTCCAAGGGGGCGCGAGATGGCTACACCTTC. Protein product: CASSYSKGARDGYTF.

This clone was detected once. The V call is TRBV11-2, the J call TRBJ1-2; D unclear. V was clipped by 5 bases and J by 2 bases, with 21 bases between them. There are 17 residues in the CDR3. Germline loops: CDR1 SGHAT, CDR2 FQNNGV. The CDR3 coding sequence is TGTGCCAGCAGCAACAAAGTTCGGGAAGAGCTAAACTATGGCTACACCTTC. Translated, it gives CASSNKVREELNYGYTF.

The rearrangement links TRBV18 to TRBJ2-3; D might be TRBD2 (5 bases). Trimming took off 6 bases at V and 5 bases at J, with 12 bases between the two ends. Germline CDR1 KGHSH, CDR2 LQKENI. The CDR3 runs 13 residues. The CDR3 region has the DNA TGTGCCAGCTCGCGAGAAGGGAGAGATACGCAGTATTTT. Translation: CASSREGRDTQYF.

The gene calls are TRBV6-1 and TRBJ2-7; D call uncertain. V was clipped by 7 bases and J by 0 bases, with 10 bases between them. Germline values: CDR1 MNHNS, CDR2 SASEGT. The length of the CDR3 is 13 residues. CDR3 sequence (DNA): TGTGCCAGCACGGCAGCGAGCTCCTACGAGCAGTACTTC. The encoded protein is CASTAASSYEQYF.

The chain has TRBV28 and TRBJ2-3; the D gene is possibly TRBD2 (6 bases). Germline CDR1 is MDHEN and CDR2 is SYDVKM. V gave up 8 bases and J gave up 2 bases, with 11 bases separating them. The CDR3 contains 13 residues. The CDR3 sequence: CASWGGFTDTQYF. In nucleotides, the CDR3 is TGTGCCAGCTGGGGAGGATTCACAGATACGCAGTATTTT.

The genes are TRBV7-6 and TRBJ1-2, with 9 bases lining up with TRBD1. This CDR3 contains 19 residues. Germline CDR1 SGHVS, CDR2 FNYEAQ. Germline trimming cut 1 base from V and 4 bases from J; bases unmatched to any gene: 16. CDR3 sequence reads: CASSLGPRDRATLGYGYTF. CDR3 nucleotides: TGTGCCAGCAGCTTAGGTCCTCGGGACAGGGCTACCCTTGGCTATGGCTACACCTTC.

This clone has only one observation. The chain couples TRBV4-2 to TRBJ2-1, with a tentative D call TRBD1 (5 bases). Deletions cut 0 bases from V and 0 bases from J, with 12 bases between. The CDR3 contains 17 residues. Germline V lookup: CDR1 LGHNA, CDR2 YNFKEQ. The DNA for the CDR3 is TGTGCCAGCAGCCAAGAATGGGGCCGAAGCTCCTACAATGAGCAGTTCTTC. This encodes CASSQEWGRSSYNEQFF.

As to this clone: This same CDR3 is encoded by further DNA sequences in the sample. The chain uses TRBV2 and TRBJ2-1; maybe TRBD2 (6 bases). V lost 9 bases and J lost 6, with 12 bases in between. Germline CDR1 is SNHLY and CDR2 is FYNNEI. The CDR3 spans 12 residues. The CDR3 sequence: CARGTLANEQFF. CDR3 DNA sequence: TGTGCCAGAGGGACTTTAGCCAATGAGCAGTTCTTC.